These 20 T cell receptor beta chains were all obtained from the same sample, sequenced in a study of blood T cells in healthy people across ages. With a J-beta primer mix and a sample-barcoded 5' primer, a second PCR ran 7 to 11 cycles. MiXCR, applied by TCRdb to the 5' RACE reads, yields one record per CDR3 protein. Altogether approximately 2,000,000 distinct CDR3 sequences are present, approximately 40% being singletons, with the ten largest covering more than 20%. The sequencing input was blood. The receptors were gathered from a human donor in good health.

The gene calls are TRBV5-1 and TRBJ1-2; D gene ambiguous. V gave up 3 bases and J gave up 4 bases, with 19 bases separating them. The germline CDR1 and CDR2 sequences are SGHRS and YFSETQ. This CDR3 region has 16 residues. The CDR3 loop reads CASSSSGSPHPYGYTF. CDR3 sequence (DNA): TGCGCCAGCAGCTCTTCAGGTTCCCCCCACCCCTATGGCTACACCTTC.

This chain joins TRBV7-9 and TRBJ2-7, with a tentative D call TRBD1 (5 bases). The DNA end is more similar to TRBJ2-5, so the J call may be wrong. Looked up from germline, CDR1 is SEHNR and CDR2 is FQNEAQ (reference sequence). The CDR3 contains 16 residues. The CDR3 nucleotides read TGTGCCAGCAGCTTAGCGCGGACACCCCTACAGGAGACCCAGTACTTC. Amino acids: CASSLARTPLQETQYF.

This clonotype was detected a few times. The J gene is TRBJ2-7, the V gene TRBV7-2, with 9 bases aligning to TRBD2. The CDR3 has 15 residues. Germline CDR1 reads SGHTA; CDR2 reads FQGNSA. V lost 5 bases, J lost 3 bases, and 8 bases stayed unmatched. As DNA, the CDR3 is TGTGCCAGCAGCCTTAGCGGGGGCCAACTCTACGAGCAGTACTTC. It specifies CASSLSGGQLYEQYF. Drawing the rest from reference TRBV7-2 and TRBJ2-7, the complete variable domain is GAGVSQSPSNKVTEKGKDVELRCDPISGHTALYWYRQSLGQGLEFLIYFQGNSAPDKSGLPSDRFSAERTGGSVSTLTIQRTQQEDSAVYLCASSLSGGQLYEQYFGPGTRLTVT.

The V gene is TRBV20-1, the J gene TRBJ1-4; D remains unclear. The CDR3 runs to 13 residues. The V end lost 5 bases, the J end lost 4 bases, and 11 bases lay between the germline ends. Germline-derived CDR1 and CDR2 are DFQATT and SNEGSKA (reference sequence). CDR3 DNA: TGCAGTGCTGGGAGGAGTAATAATGAAAAACTGTTTTTT. The encoded protein is CSAGRSNNEKLFF.

This sequence joins TRBV11-2 and TRBJ2-1; either TRBD1 or TRBD2 may fit D (6 bases each). The germline CDR1 and CDR2 sequences are SGHAT and FQNNGV. The CDR3 is 13 residues long. V shed 4 bases and J shed 9 bases, with 13 bases lying between them. CDR3 residues: CASSSPGGREQFF. CDR3 bases: TGTGCCAGCAGCTCTCCTGGGGGGCGTGAGCAGTTCTTC.

This clonotype was seen only a few times. V gene TRBV7-9 combines with J gene TRBJ1-6; maybe TRBD1 (6 bases). Trimming cost V 1 base and J 9 bases, with 10 bases left between them. Germline V gives CDR1 SEHNR, CDR2 FQNEAQ (reference sequence). The CDR3 length is 14 residues. The CDR3 protein is CASSLGTDLSPLHF. CDR3 sequence (DNA): TGTGCCAGCAGCTTAGGGACAGATCTTTCACCCCTCCACTTT.

The table lists this clonotype with a few counts. The rearrangement joins TRBV11-3 to TRBJ2-3, with a tentative D call TRBD2 (6 bases). Germline-derived CDR1 and CDR2 are SGHNT and YENEEA. The ends were cut back, 1 base at V and 2 bases at J, with 16 bases in the middle. The CDR3 loop spans 17 amino acids. This CDR3 reads CASSLVLAGLYTDTQYF. DNA for the CDR3: TGTGCCAGCAGCTTAGTTCTGGCGGGGCTTTACACAGATACGCAGTATTTT.

On this clonotype itself: The junction departs from the called germline gene at one end, perhaps through a read error. The chain is built from TRBV3-1 and TRBJ2-5; 15 positions match TRBD2. The length of the CDR3 is 17 residues. CDR1 is LGHDT and CDR2 is YNNKEL in the germline V gene (reference sequence). This chain's CDR3 is CASSQISGLAGGETRYF. The CDR3 DNA is TGTGCCAGCAGCCAAATATCGGGACTAGCGGGAGGAGAGACCCGGTACTTC.

This clonotype occurred a few times. This chain uses TRBV15 with TRBJ2-5; D is unresolved. The V gene's germline CDR1 is LNHNV and CDR2 YYDKDF (reference sequence). Trimming pared 0 bases from V and 1 base from J, leaving 9 bases between. The CDR3 contains 15 residues. CDR3 DNA sequence: TGTGCCACCAGCAGAGATTGGGCAGCCCAAGAGACCCAGTACTTC. Protein sequence: CATSRDWAAQETQYF. The variable domain in full, completed from reference TRBV15 and TRBJ2-5, reads DAMVIQNPRYQVTQFGKPVTLSCSQTLNHNVMYWYQQKSSQAPKLLFHYYDKDFNNEADTPDNFQSRRPNTSFCFLDIRSPGLGDTAMYLCATSRDWAAQETQYFGPGTRLLVL.

In its sample, this clonotype was seen many times. V usage is TRBV12-3 or TRBV12-4 and J usage is TRBJ2-7, with D unresolved. The CDR3 totals 12 residues. V dropped 5 bases and J dropped 3 bases, with 8 bases sitting between them. The CDR3 DNA sequence: TGTGCCAGCAGTCCCTGGCGCTACGAGCAGTACTTC. It yields the protein CASSPWRYEQYF.

With regard to this clonotype: Germline and junction disagree at one end, which may indicate a read error. V and J are TRBV7-2 and TRBJ2-4; D might be TRBD1 (6 bases). Germline CDR1 reads SGHTA; CDR2 reads FQGNSA. The CDR3 loop spans 15 amino acids. The CDR3 nucleotides read TGTGCCAGCAGCTCAGGGGTTCTAGCCAAAAACATTCAGTGCTTC. This sequence encodes CASSSGVLAKNIQCF.

V usage is TRBV27 and J usage is TRBJ2-1; possibly TRBD1 or TRBD2 for D (6 bases each). Deletions cut 3 bases from V and 4 bases from J, with 10 bases between. The CDR3 runs to 14 residues. Germline CDR1 is MNHEY and CDR2 is SMNVEV (reference sequence). This CDR3 is CASSFWGAYNEQFF. In DNA form, the CDR3 reads TGTGCCAGCAGTTTTTGGGGGGCGTACAATGAGCAGTTCTTC.

This clonotype was seen a single time. V is TRBV9 and J is TRBJ1-2, with a possible D match to TRBD1 (6 bases). CDR3 length: 18 amino acids. Germline loops: CDR1 SGDLS, CDR2 YYNGEE. V dropped 4 bases and J dropped 6 bases, with 28 bases sitting between them. CDR3 coding DNA: TGTGCCAGCAGCACCCATGGGTCTGGACAGCCGGTAATCGATGGCTACACCTTC. The encoded protein is CASSTHGSGQPVIDGYTF.

This chain links TRBV20-1 with TRBJ2-3, with 10 bases lining up with TRBD2. J gave up 0 bases and V 2 bases, and 11 bases lay outside the gene matches. CDR1 is DFQATT and CDR2 is SNEGSKA in the germline V gene (reference sequence). The CDR3 is 18 residues long. The CDR3 here is CSARHLAGADASTDTQYF. CDR3 nucleotide sequence: TGCAGTGCTAGACACCTAGCGGGGGCAGACGCTAGCACAGATACGCAGTATTTT.

The chain employs TRBV5-1 and TRBJ1-4, with TRBD1 matching 7 bases. The CDR3 totals 18 residues. Trimming removed 2 bases from V and 3 bases from J; junction bases left unmatched: 13. Per the germline V gene, CDR1 is SGHRS and CDR2 is YFSETQ. The CDR3 reads CASSLTSPGQNPNEKLFF. CDR3 in DNA: TGCGCCAGCAGCTTAACATCACCGGGACAGAATCCTAATGAAAAACTGTTTTTT.

The CDR3 loop reads CATSDPGLGDYGTQYF. The CDR3 DNA is TGTGCCACCAGTGACCCGGGGTTGGGGGATTACGGGACCCAGTACTTC. V usage is TRBV24-1 and J usage is TRBJ2-5; D is perhaps TRBD1 or TRBD2 (5 bases each). Germline V gene sequence: CDR1 KGHDR, CDR2 SFDVKD. Trimming pared 4 bases from V and 7 bases from J, leaving 21 bases between. This CDR3 is built from 16 residues.

This clonotype was counted between two and nine times. The rearrangement links TRBV7-2 to TRBJ1-5, with D possibly matching TRBD1 (6 bases). In germline, CDR1 is SGHTA, CDR2 FQGNSA. This CDR3 comprises 17 residues. Trimming shortened V by 0 bases and J by 7 bases, and 19 bases separated the two germline ends. CDR3 residues: CASSLALDRLAQQPQHF. The DNA of the CDR3 is TGTGCCAGCAGCTTAGCGCTAGACAGGCTGGCCCAACAGCCCCAGCATTTT.

J is TRBJ2-1 and V is TRBV5-1; D not certain. V dropped 0 bases and J dropped 0 bases, with 7 bases sitting between them. The CDR3 runs 15 residues. Germline V gives CDR1 SGHRS, CDR2 YFSETQ. The CDR3 reads CASSLATSSYNEQFF. CDR3 coding DNA: TGCGCCAGCAGCTTGGCTACAAGCTCCTACAATGAGCAGTTCTTC.

This chain connects TRBV5-1 to TRBJ2-3, with 9 bases lining up with TRBD2. Per germline, CDR1 SGHRS and CDR2 YFSETQ. V shed 2 bases and J 4 bases; nucleotides not matched to a gene: 8. The CDR3 loop spans 16 amino acids. The CDR3 spells CASSFVLAGGADTQYF. The CDR3 nucleotides read TGCGCCAGCAGCTTTGTACTAGCGGGTGGGGCAGATACGCAGTATTTT.

This clonotype was found once. This chain links TRBV4-1 with TRBJ2-1; D is possibly TRBD2 (6 bases). Germline CDR1 is MGHRA and CDR2 is YSYEKL. The CDR3 has 20 residues. The V gene lost 1 base and the J gene lost 1 base, with 23 bases spanning the gap. As DNA, the CDR3 is TGCGCCAGCAGCCAAGCGAGTGTGTGGGTAGCGGTGGATTCCTACAATGAGCAGTTCTTC. Its translation: CASSQASVWVAVDSYNEQFF.